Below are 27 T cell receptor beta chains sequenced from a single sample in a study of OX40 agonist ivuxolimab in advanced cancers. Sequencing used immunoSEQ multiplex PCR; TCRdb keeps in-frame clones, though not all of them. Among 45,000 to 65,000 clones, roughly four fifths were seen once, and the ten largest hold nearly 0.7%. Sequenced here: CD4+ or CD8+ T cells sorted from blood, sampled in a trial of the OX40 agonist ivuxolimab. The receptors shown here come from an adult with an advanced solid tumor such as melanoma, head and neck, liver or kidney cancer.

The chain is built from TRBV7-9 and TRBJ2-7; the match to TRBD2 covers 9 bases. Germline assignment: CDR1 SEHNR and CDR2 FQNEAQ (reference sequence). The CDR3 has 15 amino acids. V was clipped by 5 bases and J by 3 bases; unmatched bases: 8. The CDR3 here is CASSVGLARDYEQYF. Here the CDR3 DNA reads TGTGCCAGCAGCGTCGGACTAGCGAGAGACTACGAGCAGTACTTC. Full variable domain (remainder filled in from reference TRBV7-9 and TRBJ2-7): DTGVSQNPRHKITKRGQNVTFRCDPISEHNRLYWYRQTLGQGPEFLTYFQNEAQLEKSRLLSDRFSAERPKGSFSTLEIQRTEQGDSAMYLCASSVGLARDYEQYFGPGTRLTVT.

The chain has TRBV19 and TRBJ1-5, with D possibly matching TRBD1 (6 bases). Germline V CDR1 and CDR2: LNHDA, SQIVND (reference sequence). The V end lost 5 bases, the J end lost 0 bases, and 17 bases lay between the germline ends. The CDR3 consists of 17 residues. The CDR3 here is CASSPRRGGDSNQPQHF. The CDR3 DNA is TGTGCCAGTAGTCCCCGAAGGGGGGGAGATAGCAATCAGCCCCAGCATTTT. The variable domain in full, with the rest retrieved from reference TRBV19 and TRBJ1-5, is DGGITQSPKYLFRKEGQNVTLSCEQNLNHDAMYWYRQDPGQGLRLIYYSQIVNDFQKGDIAEGYSVSREKKESFPLTVTSAQKNPTAFYLCASSPRRGGDSNQPQHFGDGTRLSIL.

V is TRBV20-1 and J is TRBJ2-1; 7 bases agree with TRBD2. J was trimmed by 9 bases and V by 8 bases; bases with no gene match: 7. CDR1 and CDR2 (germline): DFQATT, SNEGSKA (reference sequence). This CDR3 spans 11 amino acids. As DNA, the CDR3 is TGCAGTTCAATCCGGGAGGTTGAGCAGTTCTTC. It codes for CSSIREVEQFF.

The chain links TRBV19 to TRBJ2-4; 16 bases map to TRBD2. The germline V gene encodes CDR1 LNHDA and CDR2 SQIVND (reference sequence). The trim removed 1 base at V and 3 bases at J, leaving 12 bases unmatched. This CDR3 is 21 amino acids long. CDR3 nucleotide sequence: TGTGCCAGTAGTATAGTCCCTCCCGGGACTAGCGGGGGGGGAGACAAAAACATTCAGTACTTC. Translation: CASSIVPPGTSGGGDKNIQYF.

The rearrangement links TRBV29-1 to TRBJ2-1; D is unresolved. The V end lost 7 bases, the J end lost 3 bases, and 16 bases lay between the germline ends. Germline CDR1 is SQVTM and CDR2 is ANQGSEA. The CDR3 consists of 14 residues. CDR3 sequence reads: CSGGPTPRYNEQFF. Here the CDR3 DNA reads TGCAGCGGTGGACCCACCCCCCGCTACAATGAGCAGTTCTTC.

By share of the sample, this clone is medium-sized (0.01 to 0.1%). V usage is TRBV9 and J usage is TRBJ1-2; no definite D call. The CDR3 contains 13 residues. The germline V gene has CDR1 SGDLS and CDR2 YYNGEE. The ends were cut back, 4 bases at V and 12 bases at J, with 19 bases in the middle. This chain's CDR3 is CASSPDLGSGHTF. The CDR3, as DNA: TGTGCCAGCAGCCCGGACCTCGGGTCAGGTCACACCTTC. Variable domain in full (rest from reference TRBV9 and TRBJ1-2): DSGVTQTPKHLITATGQRVTLRCSPRSGDLSVYWYQQSLDQGLQFLIQYYNGEERAKGNILERFSAQQFPDLHSELNLSSLELGDSALYFCASSPDLGSGHTFGSGTRLTVV.

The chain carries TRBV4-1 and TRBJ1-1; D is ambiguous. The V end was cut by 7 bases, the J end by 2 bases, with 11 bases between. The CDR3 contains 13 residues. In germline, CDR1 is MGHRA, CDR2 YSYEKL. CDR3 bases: TGCGCCAGCACCCTGCACAGTAACACTGAAGCTTTCTTT. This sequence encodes CASTLHSNTEAFF.

Written as DNA, the CDR3 is TGTGCCAGTAGCCCCATTTCCGGGACAGGGGGTTACGAGCAGTACTTC. This gives the protein CASSPISGTGGYEQYF. The chain combines TRBV19 with TRBJ2-7, with TRBD1 identical over 11 bases. The V segment lost 6 bases and the J segment 4 bases; nucleotides outside the gene matches: 11. The germline V gene encodes CDR1 LNHDA and CDR2 SQIVND (reference sequence). The CDR3 has 16 residues.

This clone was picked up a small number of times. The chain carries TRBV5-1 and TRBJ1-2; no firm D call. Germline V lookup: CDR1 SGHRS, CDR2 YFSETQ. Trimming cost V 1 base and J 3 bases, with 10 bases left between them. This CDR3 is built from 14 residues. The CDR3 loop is CASSLRTLDYGYTF. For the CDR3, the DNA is TGCGCCAGCAGCTTGAGGACCCTGGACTATGGCTACACCTTC.

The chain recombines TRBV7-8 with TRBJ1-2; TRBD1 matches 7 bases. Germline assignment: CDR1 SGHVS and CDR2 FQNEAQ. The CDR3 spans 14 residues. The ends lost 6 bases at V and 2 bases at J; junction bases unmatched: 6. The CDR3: CASSWDSGNYGYTF. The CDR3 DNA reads TGTGCCAGCAGTTGGGACAGTGGAAACTATGGCTACACCTTC.

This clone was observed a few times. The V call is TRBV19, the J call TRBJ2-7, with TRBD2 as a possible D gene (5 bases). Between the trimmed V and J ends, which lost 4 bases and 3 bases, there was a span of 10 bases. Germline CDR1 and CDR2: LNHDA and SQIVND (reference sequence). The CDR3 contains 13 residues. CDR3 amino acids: CASSKIRDYEQYF. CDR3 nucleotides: TGTGCCAGTAGTAAAATCCGGGACTACGAGCAGTACTTC.

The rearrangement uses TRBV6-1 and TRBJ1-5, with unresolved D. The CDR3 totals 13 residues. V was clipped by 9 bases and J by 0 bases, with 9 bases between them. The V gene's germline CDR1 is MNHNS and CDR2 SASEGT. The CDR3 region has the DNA TGTGCCAGTAGCCACTTTAGCAATCAGCCCCAGCATTTT. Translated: CASSHFSNQPQHF.

This chain's CDR3 is CASSNSGESSPLHF. CDR3 coding DNA: TGCGCCAGCAGCAATTCAGGGGAATCTTCACCCCTCCACTTT. The chain links TRBV10-2 to TRBJ1-6; D is possibly TRBD1 (6 bases). CDR1 is WSHSY and CDR2 is SAAADI in the germline V gene. V was pared by 6 bases and J by 9 bases, with 15 bases between. This CDR3 contains 14 residues.

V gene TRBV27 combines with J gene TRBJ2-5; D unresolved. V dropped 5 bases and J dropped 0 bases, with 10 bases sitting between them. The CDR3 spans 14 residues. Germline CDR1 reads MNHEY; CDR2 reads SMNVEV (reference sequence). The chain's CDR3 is CASSSRWDQETQYF. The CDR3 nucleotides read TGTGCCAGCAGTAGCCGATGGGACCAAGAGACCCAGTACTTC.

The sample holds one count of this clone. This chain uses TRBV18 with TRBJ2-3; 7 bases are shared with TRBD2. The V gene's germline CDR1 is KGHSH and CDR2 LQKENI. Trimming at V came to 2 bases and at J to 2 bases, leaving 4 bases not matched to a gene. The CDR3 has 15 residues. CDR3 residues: CASSPGLAATDTQYF. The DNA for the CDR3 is TGTGCCAGCTCACCAGGGCTAGCGGCCACAGATACGCAGTATTTT.

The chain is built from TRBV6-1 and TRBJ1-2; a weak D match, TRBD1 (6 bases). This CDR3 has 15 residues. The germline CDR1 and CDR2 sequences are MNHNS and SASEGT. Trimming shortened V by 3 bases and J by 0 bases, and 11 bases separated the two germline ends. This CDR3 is CASSETTGTNYGYTF. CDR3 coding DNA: TGTGCCAGCAGTGAGACGACAGGAACTAACTATGGCTACACCTTC.

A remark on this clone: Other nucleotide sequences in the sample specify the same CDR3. This chain's CDR3 is CASSLLTGDYTGELFF. In DNA, the CDR3 is TGTGCCAGCAGCTTACTAACGGGGGACTACACCGGGGAGCTGTTTTTT. The chain carries TRBV7-9 and TRBJ2-2; the D gene is possibly TRBD2 (6 bases). The CDR3 loop spans 16 amino acids. Germline CDR1 and CDR2: SEHNR and FQNEAQ (reference sequence). V lost 2 bases, J lost 3 bases, and 13 bases lay in between.

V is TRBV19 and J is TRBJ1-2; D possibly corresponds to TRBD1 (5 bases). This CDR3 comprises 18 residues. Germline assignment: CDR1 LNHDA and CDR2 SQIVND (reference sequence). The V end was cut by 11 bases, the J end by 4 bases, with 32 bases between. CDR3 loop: CAGPTDQPELSCGYGYTF. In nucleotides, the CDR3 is TGTGCCGGACCGACAGACCAGCCGGAACTATCTTGTGGCTATGGCTACACCTTC.

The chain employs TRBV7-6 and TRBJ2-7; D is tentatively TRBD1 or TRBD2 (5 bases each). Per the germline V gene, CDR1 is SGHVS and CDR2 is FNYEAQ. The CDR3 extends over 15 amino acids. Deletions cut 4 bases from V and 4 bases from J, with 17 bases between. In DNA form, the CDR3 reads TGTGCCAGCAGCTCGAGACGGGGCGGGCAATACGAGCAGTACTTC. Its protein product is CASSSRRGGQYEQYF.

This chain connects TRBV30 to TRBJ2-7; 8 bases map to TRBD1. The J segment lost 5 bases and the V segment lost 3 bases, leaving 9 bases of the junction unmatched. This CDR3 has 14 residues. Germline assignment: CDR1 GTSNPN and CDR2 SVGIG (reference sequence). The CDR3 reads CAWRGGGRGHEQYF. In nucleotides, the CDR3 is TGTGCCTGGAGGGGGGGAGGCAGGGGGCACGAGCAGTACTTC.

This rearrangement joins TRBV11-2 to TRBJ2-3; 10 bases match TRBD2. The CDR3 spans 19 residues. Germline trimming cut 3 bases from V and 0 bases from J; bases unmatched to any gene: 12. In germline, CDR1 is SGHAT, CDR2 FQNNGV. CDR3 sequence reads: CASSLTPGTSVSSTDTQYF. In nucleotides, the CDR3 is TGTGCCAGCAGCTTGACACCCGGGACTAGCGTTTCCAGCACAGATACGCAGTATTTT.

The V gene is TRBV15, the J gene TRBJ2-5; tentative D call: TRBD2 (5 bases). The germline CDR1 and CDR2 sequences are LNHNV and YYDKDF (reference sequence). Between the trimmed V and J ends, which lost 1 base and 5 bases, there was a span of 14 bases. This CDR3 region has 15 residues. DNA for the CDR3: TGTGCCACCAGCAGAGCGCCGGGATCGGGGGAGACCCAGTACTTC. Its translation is CATSRAPGSGETQYF.

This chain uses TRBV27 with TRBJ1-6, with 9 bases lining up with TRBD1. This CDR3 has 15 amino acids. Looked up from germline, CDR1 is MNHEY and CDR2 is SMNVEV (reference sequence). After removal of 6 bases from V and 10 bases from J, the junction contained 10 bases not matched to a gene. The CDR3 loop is CASSPPGQGKSPLHF. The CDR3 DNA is TGTGCCAGCAGCCCCCCGGGACAGGGAAAATCACCCCTCCACTTT.

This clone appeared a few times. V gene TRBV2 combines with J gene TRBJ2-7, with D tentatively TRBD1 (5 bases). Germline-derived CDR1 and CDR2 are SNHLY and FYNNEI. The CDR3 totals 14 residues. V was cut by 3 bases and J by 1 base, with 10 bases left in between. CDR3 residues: CASSETDTSYEQYF. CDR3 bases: TGTGCCAGCAGTGAGACAGACACGTCCTACGAGCAGTACTTC.

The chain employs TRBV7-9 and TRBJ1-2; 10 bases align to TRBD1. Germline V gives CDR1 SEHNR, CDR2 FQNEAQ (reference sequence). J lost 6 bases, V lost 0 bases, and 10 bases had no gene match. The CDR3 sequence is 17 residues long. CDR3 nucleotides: TGTGCCAGCAGCTTAGCGCGGGACAGGGGAAGGGAAAATGGCTACACCTTC. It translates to CASSLARDRGRENGYTF.

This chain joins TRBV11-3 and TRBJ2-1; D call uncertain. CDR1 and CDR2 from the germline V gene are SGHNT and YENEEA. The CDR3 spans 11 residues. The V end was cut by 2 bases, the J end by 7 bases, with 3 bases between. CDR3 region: CASSLRNEQFF. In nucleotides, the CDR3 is TGTGCCAGCAGCTTAAGGAATGAGCAGTTCTTC.

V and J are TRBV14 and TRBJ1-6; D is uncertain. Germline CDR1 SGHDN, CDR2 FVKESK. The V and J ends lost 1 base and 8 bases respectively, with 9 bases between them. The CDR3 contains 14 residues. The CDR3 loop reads CASSQGAVHSPLHF. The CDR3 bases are TGTGCCAGCAGCCAAGGGGCCGTACATTCACCCCTCCACTTT. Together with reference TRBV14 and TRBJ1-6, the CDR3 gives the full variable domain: EAGVTQFPSHSVIEKGQTVTLRCDPISGHDNLYWYRRVMGKEIKFLLHFVKESKQDESGMPNNRFLAERTGGTYSTLKVQPAELEDSGVYFCASSQGAVHSPLHFGNGTRLTVT.